Sequencing of this T cell receptor beta chain was carried out in a study of cytomegalovirus exposure and HLA in healthy donors. The study's findings and limits: More than 150 TCR beta chains were listed as cytomegalovirus-associated. Some V segments, TRBV6-2 and TRBV6-3 among them, were indistinguishable and were therefore excluded.

The CDR3 is 16 residues long. After removal of 0 bases from V and 9 bases from J, the junction contained 9 bases not matched to a gene. In germline, CDR1 is SGHAT, CDR2 FQNNGV. Unrecorded immune exposure was likely among donors, who were nominally healthy when sampled. A note on this clone: Antigen: not known.

Vbeta (60) and Jbeta (13) primers were used in the PCR. Sequencing used immunoSEQ multiplex PCR; TCRdb keeps in-frame clones, though not all of them. This repertoire shows about 300,000 clones, more than 80% found once; its top ten account for 3.5% to 4%. Sequenced sample: PBMCs. The chain recombines TRBV11-2 with TRBJ2-1, with TRBD2 identical over 9 bases. The TCR was taken from a man aged 35-49 years in good health and CMV-seropositive. CDR3 DNA sequence: TGTGCCAGCAGCTTAGATATGGGACTAGCCCCCGGTGAGCAGTTCTTC. The encoded protein is CASSLDMGLAPGEQFF.